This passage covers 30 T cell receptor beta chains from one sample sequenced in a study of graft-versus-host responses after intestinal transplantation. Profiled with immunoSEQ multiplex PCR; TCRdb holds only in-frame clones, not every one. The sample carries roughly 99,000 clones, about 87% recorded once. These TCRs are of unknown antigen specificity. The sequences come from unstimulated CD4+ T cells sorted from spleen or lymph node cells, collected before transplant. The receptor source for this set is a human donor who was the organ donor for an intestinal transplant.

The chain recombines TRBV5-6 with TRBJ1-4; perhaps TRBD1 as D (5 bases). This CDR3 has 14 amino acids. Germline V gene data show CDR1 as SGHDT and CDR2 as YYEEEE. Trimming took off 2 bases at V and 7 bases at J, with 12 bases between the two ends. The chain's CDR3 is CASSLGTVGEKLFF. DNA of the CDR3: TGTGCCAGCAGCTTAGGGACTGTTGGTGAAAAACTGTTTTTT.

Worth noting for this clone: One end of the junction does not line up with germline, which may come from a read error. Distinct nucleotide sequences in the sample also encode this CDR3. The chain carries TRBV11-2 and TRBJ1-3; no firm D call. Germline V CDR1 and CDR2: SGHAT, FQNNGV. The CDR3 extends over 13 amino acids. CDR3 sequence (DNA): TGTGCCAGCAGTTCCGGGCCTGGCAACACCATATATTTT. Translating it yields CASSSGPGNTIYF.

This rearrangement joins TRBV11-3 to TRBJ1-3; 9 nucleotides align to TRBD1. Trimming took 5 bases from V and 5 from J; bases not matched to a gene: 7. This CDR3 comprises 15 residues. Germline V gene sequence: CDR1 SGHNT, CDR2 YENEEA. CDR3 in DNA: TGTGCCAGCAGCCACGGACAGGGGCGAAGAAACACCATATATTTT. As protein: CASSHGQGRRNTIYF.

The DNA for the CDR3 is TGCGCCAGCAGCCAAGCCGCGGGGGGGCTAAACGTCGCAGATACGCAGTATTTT. Its protein product is CASSQAAGGLNVADTQYF. This chain connects TRBV4-1 to TRBJ2-3; 9 bases fit TRBD2. J lost 4 bases, V lost 1 base, and 12 bases had no gene match. The germline V gene encodes CDR1 MGHRA and CDR2 YSYEKL. The CDR3 spans 18 residues.

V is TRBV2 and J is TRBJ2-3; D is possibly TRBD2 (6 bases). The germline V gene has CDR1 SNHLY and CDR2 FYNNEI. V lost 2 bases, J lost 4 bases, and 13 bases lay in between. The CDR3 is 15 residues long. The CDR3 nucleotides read TGTGCCAGCAGTGAAAGTAGCGGACTTGCAGATACGCAGTATTTT. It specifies CASSESSGLADTQYF. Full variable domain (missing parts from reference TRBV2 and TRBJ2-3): EPEVTQTPSHQVTQMGQEVILRCVPISNHLYFYWYRQILGQKVEFLVSFYNNEISEKSEIFDDQFSVERPDGSNFTLKIRSTKLEDSAMYFCASSESSGLADTQYFGPGTRLTVL.

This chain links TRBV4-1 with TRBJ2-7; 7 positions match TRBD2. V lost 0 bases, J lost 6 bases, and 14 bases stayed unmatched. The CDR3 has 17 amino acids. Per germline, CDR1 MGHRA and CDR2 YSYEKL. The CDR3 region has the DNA TGCGCCAGCAGCCAAGATAAGAGCGCGGGAGTCGCTGGCGAGCAGTACTTC. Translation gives CASSQDKSAGVAGEQYF.

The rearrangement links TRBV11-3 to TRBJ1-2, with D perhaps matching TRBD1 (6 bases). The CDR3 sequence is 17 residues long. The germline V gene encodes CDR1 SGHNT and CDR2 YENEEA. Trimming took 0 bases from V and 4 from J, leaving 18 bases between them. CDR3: CASSLDIMGGASYGYTF. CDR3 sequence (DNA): TGTGCCAGCAGCTTAGATATTATGGGGGGCGCGAGCTATGGCTACACCTTC. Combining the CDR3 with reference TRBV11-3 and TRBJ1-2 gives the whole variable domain EAGVVQSPRYKIIEKKQPVAFWCNPISGHNTLYWYLQNLGQGPELLIRYENEEAVDDSQLPKDRFSAERLKGVDSTLKIQPAELGDSAVYLCASSLDIMGGASYGYTFGSGTRLTVV.

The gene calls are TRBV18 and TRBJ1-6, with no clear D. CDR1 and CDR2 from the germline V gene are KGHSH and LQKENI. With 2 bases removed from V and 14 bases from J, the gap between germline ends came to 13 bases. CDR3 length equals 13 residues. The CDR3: CASSPSGDGALHF. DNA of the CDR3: TGTGCCAGCTCACCATCTGGCGACGGGGCCCTCCACTTT.

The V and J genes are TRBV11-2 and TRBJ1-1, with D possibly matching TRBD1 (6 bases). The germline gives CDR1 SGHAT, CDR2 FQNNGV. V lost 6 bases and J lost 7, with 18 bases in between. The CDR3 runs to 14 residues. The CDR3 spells CASSLDNRAHEAFF. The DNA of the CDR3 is TGTGCCAGCAGTTTGGACAACAGGGCCCATGAAGCTTTCTTT.

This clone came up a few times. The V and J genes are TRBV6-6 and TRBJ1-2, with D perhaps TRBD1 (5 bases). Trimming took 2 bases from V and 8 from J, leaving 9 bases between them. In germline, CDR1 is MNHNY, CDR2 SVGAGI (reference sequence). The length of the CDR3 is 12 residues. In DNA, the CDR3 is TGTGCCAGCAGTTACGCCAGGGACGGCTACACCTTC. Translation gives CASSYARDGYTF.

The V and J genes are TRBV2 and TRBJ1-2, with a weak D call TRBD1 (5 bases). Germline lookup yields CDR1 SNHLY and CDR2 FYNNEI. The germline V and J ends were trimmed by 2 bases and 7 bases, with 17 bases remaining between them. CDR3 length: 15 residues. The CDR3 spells CASSEYEFGGGGYTF. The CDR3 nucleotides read TGTGCCAGCAGTGAATATGAGTTTGGGGGTGGTGGCTACACCTTC.

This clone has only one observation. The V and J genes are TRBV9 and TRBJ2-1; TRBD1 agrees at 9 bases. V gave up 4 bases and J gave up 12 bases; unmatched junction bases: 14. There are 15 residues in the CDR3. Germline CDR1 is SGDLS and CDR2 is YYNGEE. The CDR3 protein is CASSPAGDREIGQFF. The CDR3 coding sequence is TGTGCCAGCAGCCCAGCCGGGGACAGGGAAATTGGGCAGTTCTTC.

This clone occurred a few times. CDR3 nucleotides: TGTGCCAGCAGCTTGGGTGGGACTAATGAAAAACTGTTTTTT. Its protein product is CASSLGGTNEKLFF. This chain uses TRBV7-9 with TRBJ1-4; D remains unclear. This CDR3 is 14 amino acids long. V was cut by 3 bases and J by 2 bases, with 7 bases left in between. Germline V gene lookup returns CDR1 SEHNR and CDR2 FQNEAQ (reference sequence).

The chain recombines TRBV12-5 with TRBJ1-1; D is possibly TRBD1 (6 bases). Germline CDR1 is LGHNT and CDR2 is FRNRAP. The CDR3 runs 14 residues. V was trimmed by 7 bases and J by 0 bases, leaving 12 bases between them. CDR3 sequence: CASAPGHLNTEAFF. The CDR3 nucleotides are TGTGCTAGTGCTCCGGGACACCTGAACACTGAAGCTTTCTTT. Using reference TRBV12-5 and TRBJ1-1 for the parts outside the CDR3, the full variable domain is DARVTQTPRHKVTEMGQEVTMRCQPILGHNTVFWYRQTMMQGLELLAYFRNRAPLDDSGMPKDRFSAEMPDATLATLKIQPSEPRDSAVYFCASAPGHLNTEAFFGQGTRLTVV.

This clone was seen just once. This CDR3 is CASSLSGTGGRSTIYF. As DNA, the CDR3 is TGTGCCAGCAGCCTCTCCGGGACAGGAGGGAGAAGCACCATATATTTT. This rearrangement joins TRBV7-9 to TRBJ1-3; TRBD1 matches at 8 bases. This CDR3 region has 16 residues. V was pared by 5 bases and J by 9 bases, with 15 bases of the junction left unmatched. Germline V gives CDR1 SEHNR, CDR2 FQNEAQ (reference sequence).

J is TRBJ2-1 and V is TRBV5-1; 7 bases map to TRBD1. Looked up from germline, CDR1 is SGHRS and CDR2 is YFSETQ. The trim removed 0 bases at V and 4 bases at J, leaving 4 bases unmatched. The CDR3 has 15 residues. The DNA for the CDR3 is TGCGCCAGCAGCTTGGGTGGGACAGAATACAATGAGCAGTTCTTC. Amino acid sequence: CASSLGGTEYNEQFF.

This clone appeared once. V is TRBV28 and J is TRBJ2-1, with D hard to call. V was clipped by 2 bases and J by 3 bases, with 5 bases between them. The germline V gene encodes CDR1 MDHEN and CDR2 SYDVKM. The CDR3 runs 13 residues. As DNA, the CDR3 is TGTGCCAGCAGTTTAAACGGCTACAATGAGCAGTTCTTC. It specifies CASSLNGYNEQFF.

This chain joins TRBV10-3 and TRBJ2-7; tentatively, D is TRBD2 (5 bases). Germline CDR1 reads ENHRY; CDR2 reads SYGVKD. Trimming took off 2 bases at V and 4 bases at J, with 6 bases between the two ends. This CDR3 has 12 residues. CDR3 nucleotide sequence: TGTGCCATCAGTGAGGGAGGTTACGAGCAGTACTTC. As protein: CAISEGGYEQYF.

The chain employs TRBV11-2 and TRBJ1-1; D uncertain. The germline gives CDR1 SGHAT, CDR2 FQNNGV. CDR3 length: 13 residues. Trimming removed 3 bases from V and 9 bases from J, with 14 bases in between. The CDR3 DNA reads TGTGCCAGCAGCTTCTATACTGGGCAGAAAGCTTTCTTT. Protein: CASSFYTGQKAFF.

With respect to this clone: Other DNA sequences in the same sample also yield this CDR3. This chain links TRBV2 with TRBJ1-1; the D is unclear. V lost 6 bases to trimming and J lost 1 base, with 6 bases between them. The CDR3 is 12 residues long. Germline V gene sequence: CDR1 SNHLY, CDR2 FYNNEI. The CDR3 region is CASSLQNTEAFF. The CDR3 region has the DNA TGTGCCAGCAGCCTACAGAACACTGAAGCTTTCTTT. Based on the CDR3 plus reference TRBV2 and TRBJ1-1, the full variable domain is EPEVTQTPSHQVTQMGQEVILRCVPISNHLYFYWYRQILGQKVEFLVSFYNNEISEKSEIFDDQFSVERPDGSNFTLKIRSTKLEDSAMYFCASSLQNTEAFFGQGTRLTVV.

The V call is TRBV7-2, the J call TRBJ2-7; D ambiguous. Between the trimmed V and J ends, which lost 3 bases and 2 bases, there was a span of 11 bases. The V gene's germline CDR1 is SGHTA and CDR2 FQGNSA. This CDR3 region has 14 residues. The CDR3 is CASSFASETYEQYF. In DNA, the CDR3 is TGTGCCAGCAGCTTTGCGTCGGAGACCTACGAGCAGTACTTC. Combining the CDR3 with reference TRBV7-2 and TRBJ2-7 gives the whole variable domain GAGVSQSPSNKVTEKGKDVELRCDPISGHTALYWYRQSLGQGLEFLIYFQGNSAPDKSGLPSDRFSAERTGGSVSTLTIQRTQQEDSAVYLCASSFASETYEQYFGPGTRLTVT.

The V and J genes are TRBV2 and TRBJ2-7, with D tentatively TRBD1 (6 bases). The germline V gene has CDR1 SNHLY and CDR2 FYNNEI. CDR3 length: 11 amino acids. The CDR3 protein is CAAGVGYEQYF. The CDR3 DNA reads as TGTGCAGCAGGGGTAGGCTACGAGCAGTACTTC.

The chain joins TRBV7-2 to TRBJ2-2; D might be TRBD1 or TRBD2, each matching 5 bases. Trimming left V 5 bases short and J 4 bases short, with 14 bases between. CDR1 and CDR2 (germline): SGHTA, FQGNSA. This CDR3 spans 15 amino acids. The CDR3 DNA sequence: TGTGCCAGCAGCACCGGGACGGCCGCCACCGGGGAGCTGTTTTTT. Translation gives CASSTGTAATGELFF.

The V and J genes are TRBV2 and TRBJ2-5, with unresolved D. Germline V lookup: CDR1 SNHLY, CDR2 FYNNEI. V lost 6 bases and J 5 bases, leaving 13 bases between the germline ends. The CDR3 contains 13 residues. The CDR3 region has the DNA TGTGCCAGCAGGAAGGGCCTCCGGGAGACCCAGTACTTC. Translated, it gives CASRKGLRETQYF.

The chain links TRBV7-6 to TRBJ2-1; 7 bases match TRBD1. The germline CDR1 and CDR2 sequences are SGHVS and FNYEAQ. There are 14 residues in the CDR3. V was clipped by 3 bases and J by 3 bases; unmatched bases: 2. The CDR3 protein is CASSLAGGYNEQFF. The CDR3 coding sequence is TGTGCCAGCAGCTTGGCAGGGGGCTACAATGAGCAGTTCTTC.

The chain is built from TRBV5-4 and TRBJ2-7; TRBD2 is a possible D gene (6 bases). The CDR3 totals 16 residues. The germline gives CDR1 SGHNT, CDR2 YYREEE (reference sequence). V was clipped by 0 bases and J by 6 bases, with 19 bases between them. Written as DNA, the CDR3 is TGTGCCAGCAGCTTGGTTTCGGGAGCCGGTTCGGGCGAGCAGTACTTC. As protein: CASSLVSGAGSGEQYF.

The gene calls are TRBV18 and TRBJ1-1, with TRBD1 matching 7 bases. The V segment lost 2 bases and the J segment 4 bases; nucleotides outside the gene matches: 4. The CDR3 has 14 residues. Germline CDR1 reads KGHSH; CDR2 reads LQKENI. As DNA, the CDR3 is TGTGCCAGCTCACCAGAGGGGGCCGGCACTGAAGCTTTCTTT. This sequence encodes CASSPEGAGTEAFF.

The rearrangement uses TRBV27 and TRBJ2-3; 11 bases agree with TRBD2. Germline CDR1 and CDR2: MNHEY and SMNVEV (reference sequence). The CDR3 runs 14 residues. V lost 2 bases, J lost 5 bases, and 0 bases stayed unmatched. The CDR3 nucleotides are TGTGCCAGCAGTTTAACTAGCGGGGGAGATACGCAGTATTTT. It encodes CASSLTSGGDTQYF.

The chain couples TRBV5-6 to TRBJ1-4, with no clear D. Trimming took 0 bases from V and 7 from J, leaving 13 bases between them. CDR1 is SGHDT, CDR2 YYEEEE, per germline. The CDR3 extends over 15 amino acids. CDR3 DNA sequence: TGTGCCAGCAGCTTGGACTGGGTCGCTGGTGAAAAACTGTTTTTT. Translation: CASSLDWVAGEKLFF.

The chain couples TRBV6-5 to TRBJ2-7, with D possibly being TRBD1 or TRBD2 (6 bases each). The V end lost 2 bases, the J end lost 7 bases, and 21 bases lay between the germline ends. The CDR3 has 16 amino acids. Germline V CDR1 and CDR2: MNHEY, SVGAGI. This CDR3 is CASSYTFLARGGEQYF. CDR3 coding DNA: TGTGCCAGCAGTTACACCTTCCTGGCAAGAGGGGGGGAGCAGTACTTC.